These 10 T cell receptor beta chains originate from one sample sequenced in a study of CD8+ T cells in alopecia areata (dated by TCRdb to the late 2010s). The library was built by means of the immunoSEQ multiplex PCR assay. For TCR sequencing, RNA was extracted from every sample and reverse transcribed into cDNA to serve as template. TCRdb holds this immuneACCESS table with in-frame rearrangements only. Some clones are missing; in checked studies, unresolved V genes explain under half, and the rest has no known cause. Across this sample there are about 160,000 clones, with approximately 50% seen only once. Approximately 7% of the sample is in the top ten clones. What was sequenced was CD4+ T cells sorted from blood. These receptors came from a human donor with alopecia areata.

A few counts support this clone. The chain couples TRBV19 to TRBJ1-2; no definite D call. This CDR3 region has 11 residues. CDR1 and CDR2 (germline): LNHDA, SQIVND (reference sequence). Deletions cut 10 bases from V and 8 bases from J, with 14 bases between. In DNA, the CDR3 is TGTGCCACTTACCTCGCGGGGGGCTACACCTTC. It yields the protein CATYLAGGYTF. Complete variable domain (other parts from reference TRBV19 and TRBJ1-2): DGGITQSPKYLFRKEGQNVTLSCEQNLNHDAMYWYRQDPGQGLRLIYYSQIVNDFQKGDIAEGYSVSREKKESFPLTVTSAQKNPTAFYLCATYLAGGYTFGSGTRLTVV.

The V gene is TRBV4-2, the J gene TRBJ2-2; tentative D call: TRBD1 (6 bases). This CDR3 contains 14 residues. The V gene lost 0 bases and the J gene lost 6 bases, with 8 bases spanning the gap. In germline, CDR1 is LGHNA, CDR2 YNFKEQ. The CDR3 protein is CASSQDEGAGELFF. As DNA, the CDR3 is TGTGCCAGCAGCCAAGACGAGGGGGCCGGGGAGCTGTTTTTT.

This rearrangement joins TRBV9 to TRBJ2-5; no clear D gene. Trimming took 0 bases from V and 1 from J, leaving 13 bases between them. Germline CDR1 reads SGDLS; CDR2 reads YYNGEE. CDR3 size: 16 residues. The CDR3 DNA sequence: TGTGCCAGCAGCGTAGCCCTCCTAGGACCCCAAGAGACCCAGTACTTC. This gives the protein CASSVALLGPQETQYF.

This clone was observed a handful of times. The chain is built from TRBV2 and TRBJ1-5; 7 bases agree with TRBD1. The CDR3 runs 15 residues. V gave up 4 bases and J gave up 3 bases; unmatched junction bases: 6. CDR1 SNHLY and CDR2 FYNNEI come from the germline V gene. The CDR3 coding sequence is TGTGCCAGCAGTGTTGGACAGGCCTCCAATCAGCCCCAGCATTTT. This gives the protein CASSVGQASNQPQHF. The whole variable domain, filled in from reference TRBV2 and TRBJ1-5, reads EPEVTQTPSHQVTQMGQEVILRCVPISNHLYFYWYRQILGQKVEFLVSFYNNEISEKSEIFDDQFSVERPDGSNFTLKIRSTKLEDSAMYFCASSVGQASNQPQHFGDGTRLSIL.

The chain joins TRBV29-1 to TRBJ2-7, with 9 bases aligning to TRBD2. V lost 4 bases and J lost 6; bases outside the gene matches: 4. Germline V gene data show CDR1 as SQVTM and CDR2 as ANQGSEA. The CDR3 contains 12 residues. The DNA of the CDR3 is TGCAGCGTTGGACTAGCGGACACCGAGCAGTACTTC. This translates into CSVGLADTEQYF.

This clone was seen a handful of times. V usage is TRBV29-1 and J usage is TRBJ2-1; D is ambiguous. The V end lost 7 bases, the J end lost 4 bases, and 11 bases lay between the germline ends. Germline values: CDR1 SQVTM, CDR2 ANQGSEA. The CDR3 spans 12 residues. This CDR3 reads CSGRSLYNEQFF. The CDR3 DNA is TGCAGCGGACGATCCCTGTACAATGAGCAGTTCTTC.

CDR3 sequence (DNA): TGTGCCAGCAGTTTCATCGGACAGGACAATGAGCAGTTCTTC. Its protein is CASSFIGQDNEQFF. The chain employs TRBV27 and TRBJ2-1; TRBD1 aligns across 7 bases. Germline V gene sequence: CDR1 MNHEY, CDR2 SMNVEV (reference sequence). The CDR3 loop spans 14 amino acids. V lost 3 bases, J lost 5 bases, and 4 bases stayed unmatched.

The chain links TRBV25-1 to TRBJ2-3, with D maybe TRBD2 (5 bases). CDR3 length: 16 amino acids. With 4 bases removed from V and 5 bases from J, the gap between germline ends came to 19 bases. Germline CDR1 and CDR2: MGHDK and SYGVNS. CDR3 in amino acids: CASSAESAMAGDTQYF. Written as DNA, the CDR3 is TGTGCCAGCAGTGCGGAGAGCGCCATGGCGGGAGATACGCAGTATTTT.

The chain employs TRBV27 and TRBJ1-2; 7 nucleotides align to TRBD1. CDR3 length: 13 amino acids. The germline V gene encodes CDR1 MNHEY and CDR2 SMNVEV (reference sequence). V dropped 5 bases and J dropped 6; count of bases not matched to a gene: 6. The DNA of the CDR3 is TGTGCCAGCAGTAACCACAGGGGTGATGGCTACACCTTC. Residues: CASSNHRGDGYTF.

The V gene is TRBV2, the J gene TRBJ2-3; no clear D gene. V lost 11 bases and J lost 2, with 11 bases in between. The CDR3 runs 12 residues. Looked up from germline, CDR1 is SNHLY and CDR2 is FYNNEI. This chain's CDR3 is CAGRRNTDTQYF. CDR3 nucleotide sequence: TGTGCCGGTAGACGGAACACAGATACGCAGTATTTT.